This record concerns one TCR beta chain sequence. The data derive from a study of blood T cell repertoires in COVID-19. Per germline, CDR1 SNHLY and CDR2 FYNNEI. The CDR3 consists of 12 residues. V lost 2 bases and J 9 bases, leaving 8 bases between the germline ends. Source study methods: Amplification with reference gene primers provided the estimates of nucleated cell counts. Repertoires were generated with immunoSEQ multiplex PCR, while TCRdb's copy carries only in-frame clones and drops some. D and trimming were read from the DNA, whereas the V and J calls and clone size are those reported in that table. The data hold hundreds of thousands of clones, with approximately 88% observed a single time. Participants spanned ages about 18 to 90 years and resided in over 20 US areas.

The rearrangement joins TRBV2 to TRBJ2-1, with no clear D. The receptor comes from a middle-aged woman who had recovered from COVID-19. Sequenced input: PBMCs or T cells enriched from blood (not recorded which). The CDR3 nucleotides read TGTGCCAGCAGTGAACTCCTCGGTGAGCAGTTCTTC. Translated: CASSELLGEQFF.